Given below is one TCR beta chain in context. The antigen is unknown. The V and J ends lost 2 bases and 0 bases respectively, with 5 bases between them. CDR1 is MNHEY, CDR2 SVGAGI, per germline. CDR3 length: 13 amino acids. These data are taken from a study of cytomegalovirus exposure and HLA in healthy donors. On the study more broadly: Approximately 170 million T cells yielded approximately 110 million unique TCR beta sequences in earlier analysis. A data release that came early held tens of millions of unique TCRs from HLA-typed donors.

13 Jbeta primers and 60 Vbeta primers were used for the PCR. Only in-frame clones appear in the TCRdb table, and some are missing; sequencing was by immunoSEQ multiplex PCR. The sample lists about 130,000 clones, approximately 80% occurring once. Study-level points and caveats: Rarity marked most TCR sequences, yet some public TCRs occurred in many donors. Most of the TCR beta V segments (in an earlier analysis) were productive either about 87% or about 30% of the time.

The TCR comes from a man aged 40-50 years in good health and CMV-seronegative. The sequenced material came from PBMCs. V and J are TRBV6-5 and TRBJ2-7; D uncertain. The CDR3: CASSYRLSYEQYF. The CDR3 DNA reads as TGTGCCAGCAGTTACAGACTCTCCTACGAGCAGTACTTC.